This T cell receptor beta chain was identified in a study of blood T cells in healthy people across ages. A second PCR, run for about 7 to 11 cycles, used a sample-barcoded 5' primer plus a J-beta primer mix. TCRdb re-analysed the 5' RACE reads in MiXCR, keeping a single row per CDR3 protein. Among 550,000 to 750,000 distinct CDR3 sequences listed, roughly 20% were seen once. Germline values: CDR1 KGHSH, CDR2 LQKENI. V was pared by 6 bases and J by 5 bases, with 4 bases of the junction left unmatched. The CDR3 extends over 14 amino acids. This clonotype was seen more than once but under ten times. The sequence was collected from an older man in good health. The sample comprised blood. The chain joins TRBV18 to TRBJ2-2; 9 nucleotides agree with TRBD2. CDR3 sequence (DNA): TGTGCCAGCTCCCCAGCGGGAGGTACCGGGGAGCTGTTTTTT. Its protein product is CASSPAGGTGELFF.